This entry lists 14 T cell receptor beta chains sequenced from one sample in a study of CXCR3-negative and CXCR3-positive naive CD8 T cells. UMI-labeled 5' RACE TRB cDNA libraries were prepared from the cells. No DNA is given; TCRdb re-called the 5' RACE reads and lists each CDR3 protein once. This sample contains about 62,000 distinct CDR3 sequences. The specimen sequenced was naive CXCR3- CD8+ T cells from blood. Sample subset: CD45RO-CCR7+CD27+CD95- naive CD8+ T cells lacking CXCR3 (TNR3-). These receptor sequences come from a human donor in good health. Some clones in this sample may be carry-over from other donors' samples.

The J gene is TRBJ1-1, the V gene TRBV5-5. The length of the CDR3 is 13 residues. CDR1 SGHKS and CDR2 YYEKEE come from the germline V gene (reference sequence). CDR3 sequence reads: CASSLEGSTEAFF.

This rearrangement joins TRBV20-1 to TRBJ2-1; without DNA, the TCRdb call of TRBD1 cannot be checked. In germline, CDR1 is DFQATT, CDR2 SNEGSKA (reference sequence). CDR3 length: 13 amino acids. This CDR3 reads CSASPQGYNEQFF.

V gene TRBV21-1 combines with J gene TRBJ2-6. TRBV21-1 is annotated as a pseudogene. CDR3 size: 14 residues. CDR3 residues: CASSRGPGANVLTF.

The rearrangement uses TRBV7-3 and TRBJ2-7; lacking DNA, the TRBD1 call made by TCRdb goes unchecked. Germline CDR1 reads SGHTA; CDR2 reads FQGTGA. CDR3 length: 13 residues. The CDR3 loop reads CASSTWTGAEQYF. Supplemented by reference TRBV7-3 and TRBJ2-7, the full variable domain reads GAGVSQTPSNKVTEKGKYVELRCDPISGHTALYWYRQSLGQGPEFLIYFQGTGAADDSGLPNDRFFAVRPEGSVSTLKIQRTERGDSAVYLCASSTWTGAEQYFGPGTRLTVT.

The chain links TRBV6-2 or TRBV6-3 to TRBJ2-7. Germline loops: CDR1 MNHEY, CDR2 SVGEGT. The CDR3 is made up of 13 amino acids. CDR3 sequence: CASSYEWDYEQYF.

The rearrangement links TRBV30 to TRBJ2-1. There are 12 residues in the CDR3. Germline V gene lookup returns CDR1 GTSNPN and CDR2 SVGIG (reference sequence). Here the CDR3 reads CAWSAKVDEQFF.

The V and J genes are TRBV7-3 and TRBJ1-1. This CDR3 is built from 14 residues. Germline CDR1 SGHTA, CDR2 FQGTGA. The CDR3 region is CASSSMAPDTEAFF. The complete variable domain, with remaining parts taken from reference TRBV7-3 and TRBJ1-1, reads GAGVSQTPSNKVTEKGKYVELRCDPISGHTALYWYRQSLGQGPEFLIYFQGTGAADDSGLPNDRFFAVRPEGSVSTLKIQRTERGDSAVYLCASSSMAPDTEAFFGQGTRLTVV.

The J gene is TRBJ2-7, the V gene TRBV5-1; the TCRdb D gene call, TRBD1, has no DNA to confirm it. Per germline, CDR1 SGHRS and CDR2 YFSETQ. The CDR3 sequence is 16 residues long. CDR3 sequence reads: CASSFGLGQRIYEQYF. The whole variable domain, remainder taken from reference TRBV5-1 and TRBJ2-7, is KAGVTQTPRYLIKTRGQQVTLSCSPISGHRSVSWYQQTPGQGLQFLFEYFSETQRNKGNFPGRFSGRQFSNSRSEMNVSTLELGDSALYLCASSFGLGQRIYEQYFGPGTRLTVT.

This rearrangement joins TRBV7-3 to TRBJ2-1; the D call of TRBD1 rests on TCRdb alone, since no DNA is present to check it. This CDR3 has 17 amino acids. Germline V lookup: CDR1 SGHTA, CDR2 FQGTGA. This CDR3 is CASSSHPGTGVLNEQFF.

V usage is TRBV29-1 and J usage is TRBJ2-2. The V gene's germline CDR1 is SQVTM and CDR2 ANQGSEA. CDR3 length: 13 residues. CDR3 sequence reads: CSVEVPYTGELFF.

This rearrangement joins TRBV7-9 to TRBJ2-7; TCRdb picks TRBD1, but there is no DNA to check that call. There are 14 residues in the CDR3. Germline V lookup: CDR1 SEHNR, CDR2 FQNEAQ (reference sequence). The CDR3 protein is CASSSSGGAYEQYF.

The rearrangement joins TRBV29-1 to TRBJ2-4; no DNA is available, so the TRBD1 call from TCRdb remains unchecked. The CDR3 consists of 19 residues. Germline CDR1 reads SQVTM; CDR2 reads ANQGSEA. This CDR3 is CSVEVDKGSPKIAKNIQYF.

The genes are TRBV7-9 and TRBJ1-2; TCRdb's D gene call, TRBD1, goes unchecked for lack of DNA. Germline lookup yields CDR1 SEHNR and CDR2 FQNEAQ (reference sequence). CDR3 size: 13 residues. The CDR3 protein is CASSWDRGYGYTF.

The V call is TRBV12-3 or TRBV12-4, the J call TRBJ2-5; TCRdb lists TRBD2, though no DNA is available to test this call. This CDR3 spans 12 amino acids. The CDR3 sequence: CASSASTETQYF.